This T cell receptor beta chain was observed in a study of beta chain features in type 1 diabetes (dated by TCRdb to about 2018). For context, the study as a whole: Mean age, gender distribution, total cell number and subset yield did not differ between patients and healthy donors. A total of roughly 99,000,000 sorted cells were examined across all samples, and the number of cells per subset was strongly correlated with RNA yield. In the study, recently diagnosed type 1 diabetes patients and matched healthy donors were compared on the TCRB repertoires of their sorted circulating CD4+ T cell subsets. Regulatory and stem cell-like memory subsets were isolated from only 8 patients and roughly eight healthy donors, whereas naive and central memory subsets came from all 30 or so donors.

The table lists this clone with a few counts. There is no known antigen for this receptor. No base-level quality is on record; no much larger clone is a single base apart. The High Capacity cDNA Reverse Transcription Kit was used to reverse transcribe all of the isolated RNA, meaning that expressed TCRB transcripts were what got sequenced. Deep immunoSEQ sequencing was performed on naive, central memory and regulatory T cell samples, with an average of roughly 4 million total reads per sample. Sorted cells were lysed in RLT buffer, and RNA was extracted using DNase-treated RNeasy Micro or Mini kits according to cell number. Each cell subset was processed separately to prevent cross-contamination, with patient and healthy donor samples processed together. Using the immunoSEQ multiplex PCR, TCRB sequences were amplified from cDNA into 87-bp fragments spanning the CDR3 region. Sequencing of the amplicons was performed on the Illumina HiSeq platform. As for how the authors treated the data: PCR bias was corrected computationally using synthetic template baselines, and reads within Hamming distance 2 were collapsed, with unmergeable singletons discarded. Reads were aligned against IMGT to assign V, D and J genes, CDR3 length and insertions or deletions at six rearrangement sites. Within each subset, clonotype counts were normalized to the number of sorted cells before true diversity and Gini coefficients were calculated with the tcR R package. The overlap coefficient, calculated on TCRB nucleotide sequences, was used to measure repertoire sharing. Out-of-frame TCRB sequences from naive cells were analyzed as a proxy for the pre-selection repertoire. Here the immuneACCESS table is served through TCRdb, limited to in-frame sequences with V and J called. Missing clones are a known gap in these copies; in checked studies unresolved V genes cover under half, and the rest lacks a known reason. From that table come the V and J calls and clone size; the DNA was used to work out D and trimming. The sample contains 900,000 or so clones, under 20% of them found a single time. About 0.025% of the sample goes to the ten largest clones.

From its cysteine to its phenylalanine, the CDR3 spans 17 amino acids. Just the 51-base CDR3 DNA is kept, in frame starting at base 1. CDR1 and CDR2 were assigned from the germline V gene as SGHRS and YFSETQ. Between the V and J ends, shortened by 2 bases and 1 base respectively, the junction contains 15 bases. The study at large found these results: Because small numbers of individuals were included in the HLA sub-analyses, any influence of HLA type on TCRB rearrangement was left unresolved. Sequencing cDNA rather than genomic DNA could over-represent highly expressing activated cells, although activation and CD3 levels did not differ between groups. The naive, central memory and regulatory TCRB repertoires appeared to resemble one another more closely among patients than among healthy donors. At VDJ recombination sites, type 1 diabetes patients had fewer insertions and more deleted nucleotides, which implies abnormalities in thymic rearrangement. Shorter templates might have been favored by PCR, but patient and control samples were amplified and corrected together, so both groups would have been affected equally by any skew. Type 1 diabetes patients showed a moderate but significant shortening of TCRB CDR3 length in all four CD4+ subsets.

From each donor, a single peripheral blood sample of 100 to 150 mL on average was drawn into heparinised tubes. Using a panel that included CD45RO, CCR7, CD25, CD127, CD95 and CD27, naive, central memory, regulatory and stem cell-like memory CD4+ T cells were sorted on a BD FACSAria II. Every sorted population had a purity above 95%. PBMCs were isolated right away by Lymphoprep density gradient centrifugation and were stained directly, without culture. Samples were stained and sorted in pairs, with one healthy donor and one patient per experiment, so that batch effects were minimized. Here the chain combines TRBV5-1 and TRBJ2-2, with no confidently assigned D gene. Sequenced material: naive CD4+ T cells from blood. Reading the label with the study, this specimen's cell subset or site is: true naive CD4+ T cells. The source is a woman aged 18-29 years in good health. CDR3 reads: CASSFIGPSMNTGELFF. The sequenced DNA: TGCGCCAGCAGCTTCATCGGGCCGAGCATGAACACCGGGGAGCTGTTTTTT.